The present T cell receptor (beta chain) was sequenced within a study of blood T cell repertoires in COVID-19. Turning to the study itself: Both acute and convalescent COVID-19 samples were obtained from the United States, Italy and Spain. From T cells, B-cell-depleted T cells, or PBMCs came the material, which was cDNA or gDNA.

CDR1 and CDR2 from the germline V gene are ENHRY and SYGVKD. V lost 10 bases and J lost 3, with 12 bases in between. The CDR3 runs 13 residues. Authors' methods: Amplifying reference gene primers gave estimates of nucleated cell counts. The data were produced by immunoSEQ multiplex PCR, yet TCRdb's version contains in-frame clones alone and is incomplete. The V and J calls and the clone size are those of that table, but D and trimming were determined from the DNA. Altogether about 140,000 clones are present, around 81% being singletons, with the ten largest covering 8.4%. This clonotype was obtained from a woman aged 55-69 years with active or convalescent COVID-19. Sample: peripheral blood. The V call is TRBV10-3, the J call TRBJ2-2; D unresolved. The CDR3 loop reads CATKKSDTGELFF. CDR3 coding DNA: TGTGCCACGAAGAAGTCGGACACCGGGGAGCTGTTTTTT.